This TCR beta chain was captured by sequencing in a study of regulatory T cells in long-lasting Graves disease. Stated time point: newly diagnosed GD, antithyroid drugs for less than 3 months. From RNA extracted from PBMCs, the TCR library was made. Library construction for TCR beta used iRepertoire HTBI primers and Arm-PCR of CDR3 regions. One entry per CDR3 protein results from TCRdb running MiXCR on the multiplex PCR reads. The sample shows approximately 210,000 distinct CDR3 sequences, about 17% of them seen only once. V was shortened by 3 bases and J by 0 bases, with 12 bases between the two germline ends. The CDR3 spans 16 residues. Per the germline V gene, CDR1 is LNHDA and CDR2 is SQIVND (reference sequence).

The material was peripheral blood mononuclear cells (PBMCs), obtained at new diagnosis, from a patient treated with antithyroid drugs. This receptor was obtained from a female donor with Graves disease. V gene TRBV19 combines with J gene TRBJ1-5, with D possibly being TRBD1 (5 bases). The chain's CDR3 is CASSMMRQYSNQPQHF. The DNA for the CDR3 is TGTGCCAGTAGTATGATGAGACAGTATAGCAATCAGCCCCAGCATTTT.